Shown below are 18 T cell receptor beta chains from a single sample sequenced in a study of T cell repertoires in cytomegalovirus infection. TCRdb itself ran the reads through MiXCR, one entry per CDR3 protein. The data show some 590,000 distinct CDR3 sequences, 40% seen once. Which antigens these TCRs recognize remains unknown. This sample comprised cultured PBMCs, obtained from culture after CMV antigen stimulation. These receptors were taken from a human donor in good health (CMV status not recorded). Some clones in this sample may be carry-over from other donors' samples.

This clonotype was counted only a few times. J is TRBJ2-1 and V is TRBV20-1, with no clear D. V dropped 3 bases and J dropped 4 bases, with 10 bases sitting between them. The CDR3 is 13 residues long. Germline V gene data show CDR1 as DFQATT and CDR2 as SNEGSKA (reference sequence). The CDR3 spells CSASPTLYNEQFF. The CDR3 bases are TGCAGTGCTAGCCCGACCCTGTACAATGAGCAGTTCTTC.

This clonotype was observed once. Mismatch with germline at one junction end may stem from a read error. This sequence joins TRBV7-8 and TRBJ2-4; D possibly corresponds to TRBD2 (5 bases). Germline V gives CDR1 SGHVS, CDR2 FQNEAQ. The CDR3 length is 16 residues. The CDR3 reads CASSLARALAKNIQYF. In DNA, the CDR3 is TGTGCCAGCAGCCTAGCCCGAGCTCTGGCCAAAAACATTCAGTACTTC.

The chain joins TRBV10-3 to TRBJ2-1, with 11 bases matching TRBD2. The CDR3 has 20 amino acids. Germline trimming cut 0 bases from V and 3 bases from J; bases unmatched to any gene: 13. Germline V gives CDR1 ENHRY, CDR2 SYGVKD. In DNA form, the CDR3 reads TGTGCCATCAGTGAGTCGACAGGGGGTCGACTAGCGGGGAACTACAATGAGCAGTTCTTC. Encoded protein: CAISESTGGRLAGNYNEQFF.

This clonotype was found a few times. V is TRBV6-2 or TRBV6-3 and J is TRBJ2-7; D gene unclear. V lost 2 bases and J lost 3, with 8 bases in between. Germline V gives CDR1 MNHEY, CDR2 SVGEGT. The CDR3 is 13 residues long. This CDR3 is CASSYPQSYEQYF. The CDR3 DNA follows: TGTGCCAGCAGTTACCCGCAGAGCTACGAGCAGTACTTC.

V and J are TRBV12-3 or TRBV12-4 and TRBJ1-4; tentative D call: TRBD1 (6 bases). V dropped 11 bases and J dropped 8 bases, with 18 bases sitting between them. The CDR3 has 13 residues. This CDR3 is CAGWGAAREKLFF. The CDR3 DNA follows: TGTGCCGGTTGGGGGGCGGCTAGGGAAAAACTGTTTTTT.

This clonotype was seen repeatedly, ten times or more. The CDR3 bases are TGTGCCAGCAGTTCGGGAGCGGGGGCGAGAGATACGCAGTATTTT. Residues: CASSSGAGARDTQYF. The chain links TRBV12-3 or TRBV12-4 to TRBJ2-3; 8 nucleotides align to TRBD2. Losses at the gene ends were 4 bases for V and 5 bases for J; bases not matched to a gene: 8. The CDR3 runs to 15 residues.

V is TRBV7-2 and J is TRBJ2-7; D not resolved. The CDR3 loop spans 14 amino acids. Deletions cut 1 base from V and 1 base from J, with 8 bases between. CDR1 SGHTA and CDR2 FQGNSA come from the germline V gene. The CDR3 sequence is CASSLEQPSYEQYF. The CDR3 DNA reads TGTGCCAGCAGCTTAGAACAACCGTCCTACGAGCAGTACTTC.

The chain recombines TRBV5-6 with TRBJ2-2; possible D gene TRBD2, 5 bases. V lost 4 bases and J lost 1, with 14 bases in between. The CDR3 loop spans 16 amino acids. Germline V gene sequence: CDR1 SGHDT, CDR2 YYEEEE. CDR3 loop: CASSTGGPMNTGELFF. CDR3 bases: TGTGCCAGCAGCACCGGCGGGCCTATGAACACCGGGGAGCTGTTTTTT.

In its sample, this clonotype was seen once. The CDR3 region is CASSYHRDSAEAFF. DNA of the CDR3: TGTGCCAGCAGTTACCATAGGGATTCAGCTGAAGCTTTCTTT. The rearrangement links TRBV6-5 to TRBJ1-1; D is undetermined. V lost 2 bases and J 6 bases, leaving 13 bases between the germline ends. Germline CDR1 MNHEY, CDR2 SVGAGI. There are 14 residues in the CDR3.

This clonotype appeared a few times. The chain uses TRBV7-2 and TRBJ2-7, with 8 bases fitting TRBD2. CDR3 length: 15 amino acids. The V and J ends lost 1 base and 3 bases, in that order; junction bases with no gene match: 5. Per germline, CDR1 SGHTA and CDR2 FQGNSA. CDR3 sequence: CASSLDGGAGYEQYF. In nucleotides, the CDR3 is TGTGCCAGCAGCTTAGACGGGGGGGCTGGCTACGAGCAGTACTTC.

The chain couples TRBV10-3 to TRBJ2-1, with D perhaps matching TRBD2 (6 bases). From germline, CDR1 is ENHRY and CDR2 SYGVKD. The CDR3 is 10 amino acids. The V and J ends lost 10 bases and 8 bases respectively, with 9 bases between them. CDR3: CATGGDEQFF. The DNA of the CDR3 is TGTGCCACCGGCGGGGATGAGCAGTTCTTC.

This clonotype was recorded at least ten times. V usage is TRBV28 and J usage is TRBJ1-5, with 9 bases aligning to TRBD1. The germline V gene has CDR1 MDHEN and CDR2 SYDVKM. The CDR3 loop spans 15 amino acids. J lost 4 bases, V lost 7 bases, and 8 bases had no gene match. The CDR3 bases are TGTGCCAGCACTACGGGGGACAGGGTAAATCAGCCCCAGCATTTT. Amino acids: CASTTGDRVNQPQHF.

The chain is built from TRBV6-1 and TRBJ1-5, with a possible D match to TRBD1 (5 bases). V shed 1 base and J shed 4 bases, with 11 bases lying between them. CDR1 and CDR2 from the germline V gene are MNHNS and SASEGT. The CDR3 length is 15 residues. CDR3 DNA: TGTGCCAGCAGTGAAGAGGTGGGGGGGAATCAGCCCCAGCATTTT. Amino acid sequence: CASSEEVGGNQPQHF.

The V and J genes are TRBV20-1 and TRBJ1-5; tentatively, D is TRBD1 (5 bases). From germline, CDR1 is DFQATT and CDR2 SNEGSKA (reference sequence). CDR3 length equals 18 residues. V gave up 3 bases and J gave up 0 bases, with 21 bases separating them. In DNA form, the CDR3 reads TGCAGTGCTAGCGCGGGGCCCACGCTATATGATAGCAATCAGCCCCAGCATTTT. The encoded protein is CSASAGPTLYDSNQPQHF.

Only a few counts were recorded for this clonotype. CDR3 region: CASSPLVDGSQETQYF. CDR3 nucleotide sequence: TGTGCCAGCAGCCCCCTGGTGGACGGATCGCAAGAGACCCAGTACTTC. The rearrangement uses TRBV7-8 and TRBJ2-5; D gene ambiguous. Per the germline V gene, CDR1 is SGHVS and CDR2 is FQNEAQ. The CDR3 is 16 amino acids. The V end was cut by 5 bases, the J end by 2 bases, with 18 bases between.

This clonotype was picked up one time. The chain has TRBV20-1 and TRBJ2-1; D gene ambiguous. The V end was cut by 6 bases, the J end by 0 bases, with 15 bases between. In germline, CDR1 is DFQATT, CDR2 SNEGSKA (reference sequence). The CDR3 runs 15 residues. CDR3 nucleotides: TGCAGTGCCCTGTATCTGCGGAGCTCCTACAATGAGCAGTTCTTC. This translates into CSALYLRSSYNEQFF.

The chain uses TRBV12-3 or TRBV12-4 and TRBJ2-1, with D perhaps TRBD1 (6 bases). This CDR3 spans 14 amino acids. V lost 1 base, J lost 8 bases, and 12 bases lay in between. This chain's CDR3 is CASSLVGDIDEQFF. CDR3 DNA: TGTGCCAGCAGTTTAGTCGGGGACATCGATGAGCAGTTCTTC.

The chain links TRBV3-1 to TRBJ2-1; the D gene is possibly TRBD2 (6 bases). CDR1 is LGHDT and CDR2 is YNNKEL in the germline V gene (reference sequence). Between the trimmed V and J ends, which lost 4 bases and 7 bases, there was a span of 17 bases. The CDR3 runs 15 residues. This CDR3 is CASSPPSVLGNEQFF. CDR3 DNA: TGTGCCAGCAGCCCCCCTAGCGTTCTGGGGAATGAGCAGTTCTTC.